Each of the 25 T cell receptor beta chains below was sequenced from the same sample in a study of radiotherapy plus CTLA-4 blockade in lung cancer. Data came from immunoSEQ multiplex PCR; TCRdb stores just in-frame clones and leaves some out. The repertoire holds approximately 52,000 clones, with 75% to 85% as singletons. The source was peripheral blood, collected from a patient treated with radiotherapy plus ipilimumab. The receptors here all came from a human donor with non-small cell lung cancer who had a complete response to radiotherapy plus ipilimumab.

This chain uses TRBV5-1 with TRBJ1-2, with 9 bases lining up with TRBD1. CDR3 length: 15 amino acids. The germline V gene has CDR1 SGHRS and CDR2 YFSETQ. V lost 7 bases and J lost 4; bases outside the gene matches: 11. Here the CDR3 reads CASFPSSGQGYGYTF. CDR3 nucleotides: TGCGCCAGCTTCCCATCCTCGGGACAGGGCTATGGCTACACCTTC.

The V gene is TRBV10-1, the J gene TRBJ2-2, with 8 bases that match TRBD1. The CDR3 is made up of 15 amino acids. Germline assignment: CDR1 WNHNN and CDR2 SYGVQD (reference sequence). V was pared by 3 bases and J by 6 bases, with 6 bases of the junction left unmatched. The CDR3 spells CASSDGQGFAGELFF. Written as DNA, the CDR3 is TGCGCCAGCAGTGATGGACAGGGTTTTGCCGGGGAGCTGTTTTTT.

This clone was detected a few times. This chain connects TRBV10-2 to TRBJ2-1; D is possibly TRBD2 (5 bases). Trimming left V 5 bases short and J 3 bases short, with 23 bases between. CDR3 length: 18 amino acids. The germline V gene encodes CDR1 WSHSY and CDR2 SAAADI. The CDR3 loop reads CASSLRSYAPSYYNEQFF. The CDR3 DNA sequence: TGCGCCAGCAGTTTACGGTCGTACGCACCTAGCTACTACAATGAGCAGTTCTTC.

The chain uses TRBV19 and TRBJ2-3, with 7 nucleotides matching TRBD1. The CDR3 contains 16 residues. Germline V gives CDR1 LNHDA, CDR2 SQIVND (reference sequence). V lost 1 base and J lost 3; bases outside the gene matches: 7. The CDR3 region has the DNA TGTGCCAGTAGTATAGGAGGGGGCAGGGCAACAGATACGCAGTATTTT. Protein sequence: CASSIGGGRATDTQYF.

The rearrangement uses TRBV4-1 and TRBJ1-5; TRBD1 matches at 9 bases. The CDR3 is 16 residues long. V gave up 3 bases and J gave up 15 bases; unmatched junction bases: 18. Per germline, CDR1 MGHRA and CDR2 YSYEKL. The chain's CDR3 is CASSHNIRDRVTEWHF. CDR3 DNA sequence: TGCGCCAGCAGCCACAATATCCGGGACAGGGTTACCGAATGGCATTTT.

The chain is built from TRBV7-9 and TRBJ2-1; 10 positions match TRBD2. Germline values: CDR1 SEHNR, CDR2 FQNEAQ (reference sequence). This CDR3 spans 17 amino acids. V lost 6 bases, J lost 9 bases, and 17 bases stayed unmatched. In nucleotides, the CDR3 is TGTGCCAGCAGGGCTTGGGAGTCTAGCGGGGGAGGATTTGAGCAGTTCTTC. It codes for CASRAWESSGGGFEQFF.

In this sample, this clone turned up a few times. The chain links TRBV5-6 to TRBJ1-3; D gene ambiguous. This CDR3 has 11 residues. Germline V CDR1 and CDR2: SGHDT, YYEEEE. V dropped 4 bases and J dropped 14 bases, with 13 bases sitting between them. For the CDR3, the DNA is TGTGCCAGCAGCCGGGAAGGTCGAGTATATTTT. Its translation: CASSREGRVYF.

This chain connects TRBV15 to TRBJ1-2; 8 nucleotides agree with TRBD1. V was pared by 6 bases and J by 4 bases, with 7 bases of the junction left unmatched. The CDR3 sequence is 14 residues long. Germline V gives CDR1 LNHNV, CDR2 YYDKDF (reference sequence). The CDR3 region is CATSSPGQAYGYTF. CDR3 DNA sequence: TGTGCCACCAGTTCACCGGGACAGGCCTATGGCTACACCTTC. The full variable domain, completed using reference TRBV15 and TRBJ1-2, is DAMVIQNPRYQVTQFGKPVTLSCSQTLNHNVMYWYQQKSSQAPKLLFHYYDKDFNNEADTPDNFQSRRPNTSFCFLDIRSPGLGDTAMYLCATSSPGQAYGYTFGSGTRLTVV.

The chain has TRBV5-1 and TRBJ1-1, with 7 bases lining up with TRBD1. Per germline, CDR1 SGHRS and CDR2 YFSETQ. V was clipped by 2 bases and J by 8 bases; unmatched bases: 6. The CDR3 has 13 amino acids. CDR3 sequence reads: CASSLGLDREAFF. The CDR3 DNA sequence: TGCGCCAGCAGCTTAGGCCTGGACAGGGAAGCTTTCTTT.

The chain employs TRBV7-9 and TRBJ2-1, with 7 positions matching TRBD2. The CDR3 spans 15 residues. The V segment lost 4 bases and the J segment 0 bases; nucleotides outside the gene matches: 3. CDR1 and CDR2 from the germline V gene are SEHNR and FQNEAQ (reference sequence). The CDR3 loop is CASSSTSASYNEQFF. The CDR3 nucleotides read TGTGCCAGCAGCTCCACTAGCGCCTCCTACAATGAGCAGTTCTTC.

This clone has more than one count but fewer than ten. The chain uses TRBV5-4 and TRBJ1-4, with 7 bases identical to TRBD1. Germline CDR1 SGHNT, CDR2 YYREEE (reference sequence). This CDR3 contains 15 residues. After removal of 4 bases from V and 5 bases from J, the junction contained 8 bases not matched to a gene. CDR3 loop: CASSNRDSRNEKLFF. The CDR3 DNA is TGTGCCAGCAGCAACAGGGACAGTCGAAATGAAAAACTGTTTTTT.

This CDR3 is CASSYLAAGGETQYF. The CDR3 DNA reads TGTGCCAGCAGCTATCTCGCGGCTGGAGGAGAGACCCAGTACTTC. The chain is built from TRBV5-8 and TRBJ2-5; D perhaps matches TRBD2 (5 bases). Trimming removed 3 bases at V and 4 bases at J, with 16 bases between. The length of the CDR3 is 15 residues. In germline, CDR1 is SGHTS, CDR2 YDEGEE. Together with reference TRBV5-8 and TRBJ2-5, the CDR3 gives the full variable domain: EAGVTQSPTHLIKTRGQQATLRCSPISGHTSVYWYQQALGLGLQFLLWYDEGEERNRGNFPPRFSGRQFPNYSSELNVNALELEDSALYLCASSYLAAGGETQYFGPGTRLLVL.

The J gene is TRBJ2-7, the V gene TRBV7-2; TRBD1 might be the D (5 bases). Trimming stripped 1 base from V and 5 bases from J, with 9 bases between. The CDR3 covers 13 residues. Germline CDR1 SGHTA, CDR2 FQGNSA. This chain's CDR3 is CASSLVAGNEQYF. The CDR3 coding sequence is TGTGCCAGCAGCTTAGTGGCAGGGAACGAGCAGTACTTC. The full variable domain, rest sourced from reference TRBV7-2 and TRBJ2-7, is GAGVSQSPSNKVTEKGKDVELRCDPISGHTALYWYRQSLGQGLEFLIYFQGNSAPDKSGLPSDRFSAERTGGSVSTLTIQRTQQEDSAVYLCASSLVAGNEQYFGPGTRLTVT.

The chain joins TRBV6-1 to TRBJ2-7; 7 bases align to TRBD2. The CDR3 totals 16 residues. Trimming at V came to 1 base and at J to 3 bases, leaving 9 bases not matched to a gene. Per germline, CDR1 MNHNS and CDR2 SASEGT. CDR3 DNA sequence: TGTGCCAGCAGTGAAGAGGGACGAGCGGGGTTCTACGAGCAGTACTTC. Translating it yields CASSEEGRAGFYEQYF.

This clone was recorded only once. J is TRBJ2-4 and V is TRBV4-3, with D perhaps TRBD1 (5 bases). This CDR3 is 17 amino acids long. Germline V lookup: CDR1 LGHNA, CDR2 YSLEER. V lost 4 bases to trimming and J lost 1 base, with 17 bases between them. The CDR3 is CASSPKMESGAKNIQYF. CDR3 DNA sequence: TGCGCCAGCAGCCCCAAGATGGAGTCAGGGGCCAAAAACATTCAGTACTTC.

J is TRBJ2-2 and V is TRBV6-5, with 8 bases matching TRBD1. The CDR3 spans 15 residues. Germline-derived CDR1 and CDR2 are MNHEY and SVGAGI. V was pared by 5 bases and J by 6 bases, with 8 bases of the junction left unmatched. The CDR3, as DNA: TGTGCCAGCAGTCCTACGGACAGGGCATCCGGGGAGCTGTTTTTT. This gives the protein CASSPTDRASGELFF.

The CDR3 region has the DNA TGTGCCTGGAGTGCTCTACTGCCCTATAATTCACCCCTCCACTTT. Encoded protein: CAWSALLPYNSPLHF. V gene TRBV30 combines with J gene TRBJ1-6; D is ambiguous. Germline values: CDR1 GTSNPN, CDR2 SVGIG (reference sequence). The CDR3 totals 15 residues. The V end lost 1 base, the J end lost 2 bases, and 9 bases lay between the germline ends.

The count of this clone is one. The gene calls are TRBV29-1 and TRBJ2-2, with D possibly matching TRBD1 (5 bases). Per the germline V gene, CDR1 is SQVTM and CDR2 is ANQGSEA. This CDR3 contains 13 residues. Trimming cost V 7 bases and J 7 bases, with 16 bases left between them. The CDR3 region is CSGRQSMIGELFF. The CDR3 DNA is TGCAGCGGAAGACAGTCAATGATCGGGGAGCTGTTTTTT.

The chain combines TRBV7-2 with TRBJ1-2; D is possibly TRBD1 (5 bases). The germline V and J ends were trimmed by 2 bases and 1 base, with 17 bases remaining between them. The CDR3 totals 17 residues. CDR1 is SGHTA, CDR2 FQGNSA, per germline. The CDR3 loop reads CASSLLAGGDNNYGYTF. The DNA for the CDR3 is TGTGCCAGCAGCTTACTGGCCGGGGGTGACAATAACTATGGCTACACCTTC.

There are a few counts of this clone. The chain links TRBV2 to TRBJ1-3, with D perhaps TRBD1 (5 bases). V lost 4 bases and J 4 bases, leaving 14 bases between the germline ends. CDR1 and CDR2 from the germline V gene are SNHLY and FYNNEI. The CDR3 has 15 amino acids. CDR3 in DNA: TGTGCCAGCAGTGTTGGGGGGTCGGGGGGAAACACCATATATTTT. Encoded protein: CASSVGGSGGNTIYF.

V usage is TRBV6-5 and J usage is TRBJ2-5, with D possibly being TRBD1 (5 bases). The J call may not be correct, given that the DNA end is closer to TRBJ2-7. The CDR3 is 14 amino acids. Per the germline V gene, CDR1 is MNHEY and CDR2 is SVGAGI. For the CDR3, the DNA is TGTGCCAGCAGTTACTCGGTGACAGCCTACGAGCAGTACTTC. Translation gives CASSYSVTAYEQYF.

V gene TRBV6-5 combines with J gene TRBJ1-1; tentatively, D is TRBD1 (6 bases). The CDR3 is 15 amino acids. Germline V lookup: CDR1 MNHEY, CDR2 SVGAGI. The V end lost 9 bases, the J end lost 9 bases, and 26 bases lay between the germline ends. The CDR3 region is CASFATNRQAIKAFF. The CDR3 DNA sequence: TGTGCCAGTTTTGCCACCAACCGACAGGCCATTAAAGCTTTCTTT.

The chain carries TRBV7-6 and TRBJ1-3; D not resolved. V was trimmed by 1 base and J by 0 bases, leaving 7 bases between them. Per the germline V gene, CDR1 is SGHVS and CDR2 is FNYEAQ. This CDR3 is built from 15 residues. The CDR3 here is CASSLEAASGNTIYF. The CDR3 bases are TGTGCCAGCAGCTTAGAAGCGGCCTCTGGAAACACCATATATTTT.

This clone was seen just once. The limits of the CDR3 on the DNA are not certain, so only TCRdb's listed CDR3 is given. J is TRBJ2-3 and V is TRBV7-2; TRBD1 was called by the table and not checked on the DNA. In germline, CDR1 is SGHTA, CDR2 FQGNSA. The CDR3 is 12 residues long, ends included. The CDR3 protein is CASSLVGQGAYF.

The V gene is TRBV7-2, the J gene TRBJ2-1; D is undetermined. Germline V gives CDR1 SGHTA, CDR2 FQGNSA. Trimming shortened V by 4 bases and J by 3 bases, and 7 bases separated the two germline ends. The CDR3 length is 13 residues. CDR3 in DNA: TGTGCCAGCAGCTCCACAGACTACAATGAGCAGTTCTTC. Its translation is CASSSTDYNEQFF. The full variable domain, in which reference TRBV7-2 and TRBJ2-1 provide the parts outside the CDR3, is GAGVSQSPSNKVTEKGKDVELRCDPISGHTALYWYRQSLGQGLEFLIYFQGNSAPDKSGLPSDRFSAERTGGSVSTLTIQRTQQEDSAVYLCASSSTDYNEQFFGPGTRLTVL.